The sequence of this T cell receptor beta chain was determined in a study of technical replicates of blood from several donors. Repertoires were generated with immunoSEQ multiplex PCR, while TCRdb's copy carries only in-frame clones and drops some. The sample consists of 55,000 to 80,000 clones, around 97% of them appearing once. CDR1 and CDR2 from the germline V gene are WSHSY and SAAADI. V gave up 8 bases and J gave up 14 bases; unmatched junction bases: 8. The CDR3 has 11 amino acids. The rearrangement joins TRBV10-2 to TRBJ2-1, with 8 bases aligning to TRBD1. This clonotype originated in a human donor in good health. The material sequenced was T cells isolated from PBMCs. As DNA, the CDR3 is TGCGCCAGCGACAGGGGCCAGGGAAAGTTCTTC. Encoded protein: CASDRGQGKFF.